These 27 T cell receptor beta chains share one sample of origin, sequenced in a study of cytomegalovirus exposure and HLA in healthy donors. Researchers ran the PCR with 60 Vbeta and 13 Jbeta primers. Generated by immunoSEQ multiplex PCR, the TCRdb table keeps only in-frame clones and is missing some. The profile covers over 100,000 clones, with 73% appearing a single time and roughly 0.82% taken by the ten largest. Specimen: PBMCs. The receptors derive from a woman aged 25 to 39 in good health and CMV-seronegative.

Here the CDR3 reads CASSLRQGEAFF. The CDR3 DNA follows: TGCGCCAGCAGCTTGCGTCAGGGTGAAGCTTTCTTT. The chain links TRBV5-1 to TRBJ1-1; D may be TRBD1 (5 bases). Per germline, CDR1 SGHRS and CDR2 YFSETQ. Deletions cut 1 base from V and 7 bases from J, with 8 bases between. This CDR3 has 12 residues.

This clone was observed a handful of times. The gene calls are TRBV5-1 and TRBJ1-1, with D hard to call. V lost 1 base and J 1 base, leaving 8 bases between the germline ends. The CDR3 extends over 14 amino acids. In germline, CDR1 is SGHRS, CDR2 YFSETQ. The CDR3 DNA reads TGCGCCAGCAGCTTGCGGGCGGGGAACACTGAAGCTTTCTTT. It specifies CASSLRAGNTEAFF.

The V call is TRBV30, the J call TRBJ2-1; 7 positions match TRBD1. Germline V gives CDR1 GTSNPN, CDR2 SVGIG (reference sequence). J gave up 9 bases and V 0 bases, and 5 bases lay outside the gene matches. The CDR3 extends over 13 amino acids. In nucleotides, the CDR3 is TGTGCCTGGAGTGTAGGGGGCCATGGTGAGCAGTTCTTC. Protein sequence: CAWSVGGHGEQFF.

V usage is TRBV4-1 and J usage is TRBJ1-2; D is uncertain. CDR1 is MGHRA, CDR2 YSYEKL, per germline. CDR3 length: 15 residues. Trimming shortened V by 0 bases and J by 7 bases, and 15 bases separated the two germline ends. CDR3 DNA sequence: TGCGCCAGCAGCCAAGAAAGGGAGGCCCTCGCTGGCTACACCTTC. The encoded protein is CASSQEREALAGYTF.

The chain has TRBV9 and TRBJ1-2, with D perhaps TRBD1 (5 bases). In germline, CDR1 is SGDLS, CDR2 YYNGEE. Trimming removed 3 bases at V and 0 bases at J, with 12 bases between. This CDR3 has 15 residues. CDR3 sequence reads: CASSAQGSSNYGYTF. DNA of the CDR3: TGTGCCAGCAGCGCCCAGGGAAGCTCTAACTATGGCTACACCTTC.

The CDR3 spells CAITLDKNTEAFF. The CDR3 region has the DNA TGTGCCATCACCTTGGACAAGAACACTGAAGCTTTCTTT. The gene calls are TRBV10-3 and TRBJ1-1; D perhaps matches TRBD1 (5 bases). With 7 bases removed from V and 1 base from J, the gap between germline ends came to 10 bases. Germline V gives CDR1 ENHRY, CDR2 SYGVKD. The CDR3 totals 13 residues.

V usage is TRBV13 and J usage is TRBJ1-2; D not certain. V was shortened by 5 bases and J by 8 bases, with 12 bases between the two germline ends. This CDR3 is 12 amino acids long. CDR1 and CDR2 (germline): PRHDT, FYEKMQ (reference sequence). Here the CDR3 reads CASSSLSRGYTF. As DNA, the CDR3 is TGTGCCAGCAGCAGTCTATCTCGGGGCTACACCTTC.

This rearrangement joins TRBV5-1 to TRBJ1-6, with TRBD1 identical over 9 bases. After removal of 4 bases from V and 7 bases from J, the junction contained 3 bases not matched to a gene. Germline V gene lookup returns CDR1 SGHRS and CDR2 YFSETQ. This CDR3 contains 14 residues. The CDR3 sequence: CASSLTGGNSPLHF. Here the CDR3 DNA reads TGCGCCAGCAGCCTGACAGGGGGAAATTCACCCCTCCACTTT.

The CDR3 reads CASSQERLDYEQYF. Written as DNA, the CDR3 is TGCGCCAGCAGCCAAGAGAGGTTAGACTACGAGCAGTACTTC. The chain uses TRBV4-1 and TRBJ2-7, with D uncertain. This CDR3 spans 14 amino acids. Trimming shortened V by 0 bases and J by 3 bases, and 9 bases separated the two germline ends. Germline loops: CDR1 MGHRA, CDR2 YSYEKL.

The chain links TRBV30 to TRBJ1-1, with no clear D. Between the trimmed V and J ends, which lost 5 bases and 4 bases, there was a span of 8 bases. Germline loops: CDR1 GTSNPN, CDR2 SVGIG (reference sequence). The length of the CDR3 is 11 residues. The CDR3 sequence is CAWGRGTEAFF. Written as DNA, the CDR3 is TGTGCCTGGGGCCGGGGCACTGAAGCTTTCTTT.

The chain is built from TRBV7-8 and TRBJ2-1; 8 positions agree with TRBD2. The CDR3 loop spans 15 amino acids. Germline CDR1 reads SGHVS; CDR2 reads FQNEAQ. The trim removed 1 base at V and 4 bases at J, leaving 3 bases unmatched. The chain's CDR3 is CASSLVGTSYNEQFF. Here the CDR3 DNA reads TGTGCCAGCAGCTTAGTCGGGACTAGTTACAATGAGCAGTTCTTC. Supplemented by reference TRBV7-8 and TRBJ2-1, the full variable domain reads GAGVSQSPRYKVAKRGQDVALRCDPISGHVSLFWYQQALGQGPEFLTYFQNEAQLDKSGLPSDRFFAERPEGSVSTLKIQRTQQEDSAVYLCASSLVGTSYNEQFFGPGTRLTVL.

CDR3 region: CASSGPDTVNQPQHF. CDR3 nucleotides: TGTGCCAGCAGCGGCCCAGATACAGTCAATCAGCCCCAGCATTTT. The genes are TRBV5-6 and TRBJ1-5; unclear D gene. Germline lookup yields CDR1 SGHDT and CDR2 YYEEEE. The CDR3 sequence is 15 residues long. The ends were cut back, 4 bases at V and 3 bases at J, with 14 bases in the middle. Variable domain in full (rest from reference TRBV5-6 and TRBJ1-5): DAGVTQSPTHLIKTRGQQVTLRCSPKSGHDTVSWYQQALGQGPQFIFQYYEEEERQRGNFPDRFSGHQFPNYSSELNVNALLLGDSALYLCASSGPDTVNQPQHFGDGTRLSIL.

CDR3 coding DNA: TGTGCCAGCTCACCGACAGGGGGCGACGAGACCCAGTACTTC. Translated: CASSPTGGDETQYF. The genes are TRBV18 and TRBJ2-5, with 10 positions matching TRBD1. Looked up from germline, CDR1 is KGHSH and CDR2 is LQKENI. The CDR3 consists of 14 residues. V dropped 3 bases and J dropped 5; count of bases not matched to a gene: 3.

The chain has TRBV11-3 and TRBJ2-1; TRBD2 might be the D (5 bases). The CDR3 has 13 amino acids. CDR1 is SGHNT, CDR2 YENEEA, per germline. Trimming shortened V by 5 bases and J by 3 bases, and 8 bases separated the two germline ends. CDR3 protein: CASSNDYYNEQFF. The CDR3 region has the DNA TGTGCCAGCAGCAATGACTACTACAATGAGCAGTTCTTC.

This clone turned up a few times. The chain joins TRBV5-6 to TRBJ1-1; 8 bases map to TRBD1. V shed 2 bases, J shed 6 bases, and the junction held 6 bases outside the gene matches. CDR3 length equals 14 residues. Germline CDR1 is SGHDT and CDR2 is YYEEEE. The CDR3 sequence: CASSFGQGGAEAFF. The CDR3 coding sequence is TGTGCCAGCAGCTTCGGACAGGGAGGCGCTGAAGCTTTCTTT.

The chain recombines TRBV6-1 with TRBJ2-7; a weak D match, TRBD2 (5 bases). V lost 6 bases, J lost 5 bases, and 17 bases lay in between. The germline V gene encodes CDR1 MNHNS and CDR2 SASEGT. CDR3 length: 14 amino acids. In DNA, the CDR3 is TGTGCCAGCAGGATCCCGGCCTACGGGGACGAGCAGTACTTC. Translation gives CASRIPAYGDEQYF.

There are a few counts of this clone. CDR3: CASSKVRGLAGPPSYNEQFF. The CDR3 DNA follows: TGTGCCAGCAGCAAAGTACGCGGACTAGCGGGCCCCCCTTCCTACAATGAGCAGTTCTTC. The chain combines TRBV21-1 with TRBJ2-1; the table's D call, TRBD2, was not checked against the DNA. TRBV21-1 counts as a pseudogene. CDR3 size: 20 residues.

A few counts support this clone. The CDR3 DNA sequence: TGTGCCATCAGCCTACAGGGGGCGAACACTGAAGCTTTCTTT. Amino acid sequence: CAISLQGANTEAFF. The J gene is TRBJ1-1, the V gene TRBV10-3, with TRBD1 matching 9 bases. The CDR3 covers 14 residues. Germline CDR1 and CDR2: ENHRY and SYGVKD. Trimming at V came to 6 bases and at J to 1 base, leaving 3 bases not matched to a gene.

J is TRBJ1-1 and V is TRBV27; D might be TRBD1 (6 bases). This CDR3 contains 14 residues. Trimming removed 2 bases at V and 0 bases at J, with 7 bases between. Germline values: CDR1 MNHEY, CDR2 SMNVEV (reference sequence). The DNA of the CDR3 is TGTGCCAGCAGTTTAGCAGGGGTGAACACTGAAGCTTTCTTT. The encoded protein is CASSLAGVNTEAFF.

The V call is TRBV9, the J call TRBJ2-2; 11 bases are shared with TRBD1. This CDR3 has 18 residues. Germline CDR1 is SGDLS and CDR2 is YYNGEE. V shed 0 bases, J shed 1 base, and the junction held 5 bases outside the gene matches. The CDR3 loop is CASSVGGQGARNTGELFF. Here the CDR3 DNA reads TGTGCCAGCAGCGTAGGCGGACAGGGGGCGCGGAACACCGGGGAGCTGTTTTTT.

Of note for this clone: The germline gene is not matched at one end of the junction; a read error may be the cause. CDR3 loop: CASSFTSIDTQYF. The CDR3 DNA sequence: TGCGCCAGCAGCTTCACTAGCATAGATACGCAGTATTTT. This chain uses TRBV5-1 with TRBJ2-3, with D possibly TRBD2 on 6 matching bases. From germline, CDR1 is SGHRS and CDR2 YFSETQ. The CDR3 is 13 residues long.

This clone was counted only a few times. The V gene is TRBV6-6, the J gene TRBJ1-2; no clear D. The CDR3 extends over 14 amino acids. Between the trimmed V and J ends, which lost 2 bases and 2 bases, there was a span of 9 bases. Per germline, CDR1 MNHNY and CDR2 SVGAGI (reference sequence). The CDR3 spells CASSYATSNYGYTF. The DNA for the CDR3 is TGTGCCAGCAGTTACGCGACATCCAACTATGGCTACACCTTC.

The genes are TRBV5-1 and TRBJ2-1, with 8 bases that match TRBD2. This CDR3 has 15 amino acids. The V gene's germline CDR1 is SGHRS and CDR2 YFSETQ. The trim removed 0 bases at V and 8 bases at J, leaving 7 bases unmatched. The CDR3 coding sequence is TGCGCCAGCAGCTTGGGGTCGGGGGGGCGGGATGAGCAGTTCTTC. Its translation is CASSLGSGGRDEQFF.

The rearrangement links TRBV6-1 to TRBJ1-1; 8 nucleotides agree with TRBD1. With 4 bases clipped from V and 0 bases from J, the junction kept 4 bases outside the gene matches. This CDR3 is built from 15 residues. Germline CDR1 is MNHNS and CDR2 is SASEGT. The CDR3, as DNA: TGTGCCAGCAGTGCGCCGACAGGGGTGAACACTGAAGCTTTCTTT. Encoded protein: CASSAPTGVNTEAFF.

The chain employs TRBV6-1 and TRBJ1-5; 8 bases agree with TRBD1. The CDR3 extends over 18 amino acids. Per germline, CDR1 MNHNS and CDR2 SASEGT. V dropped 3 bases and J dropped 2; count of bases not matched to a gene: 12. Written as DNA, the CDR3 is TGTGCCAGCAGTGACCCGGACAGGGTCAGTTTGGGCAATCAGCCCCAGCATTTT. This translates into CASSDPDRVSLGNQPQHF.

The CDR3 spells CASKGQLNYGYTF. CDR3 DNA: TGTGCCAGTAAGGGACAGCTGAACTATGGCTACACCTTC. V gene TRBV19 combines with J gene TRBJ1-2; TRBD1 matches at 7 bases. V shed 7 bases and J 2 bases; nucleotides not matched to a gene: 4. Germline V gene sequence: CDR1 LNHDA, CDR2 SQIVND (reference sequence). The CDR3 contains 13 residues. Variable domain in full (rest from reference TRBV19 and TRBJ1-2): DGGITQSPKYLFRKEGQNVTLSCEQNLNHDAMYWYRQDPGQGLRLIYYSQIVNDFQKGDIAEGYSVSREKKESFPLTVTSAQKNPTAFYLCASKGQLNYGYTFGSGTRLTVV.

This clone was seen once. This sequence joins TRBV5-1 and TRBJ2-1; D is uncertain. Trimming cost V 1 base and J 9 bases, with 8 bases left between them. The CDR3 has 12 amino acids. Germline V gene lookup returns CDR1 SGHRS and CDR2 YFSETQ. Here the CDR3 DNA reads TGCGCCAGCAGCTTGCCGGAGTTTGAGCAGTTCTTC. This codes for CASSLPEFEQFF.